These 22 T cell receptor beta chains share one sample of origin, sequenced in a study of shared clonotypes between healthy human individuals. Profiling relied on immunoSEQ multiplex PCR, and the TCRdb table lists in-frame clones only, not all of them. This sample has hundreds of thousands of clones, with approximately 96% found just once. Positive CCR7 selection of CD45RO-negative cells yielded the naive CD8 cells, and terminally differentiated effector memory CD45RA+ cells were excluded. Input material: naive CD8+ T cells sorted from blood. The receptors come from a young man in good health.

The V gene is TRBV2, the J gene TRBJ1-5; perhaps TRBD1 as D (6 bases). The ends were cut back, 2 bases at V and 15 bases at J, with 20 bases in the middle. This CDR3 spans 14 amino acids. The germline V gene has CDR1 SNHLY and CDR2 FYNNEI. The CDR3 loop is CASSETQGRNMAHF. CDR3 coding DNA: TGTGCCAGCAGTGAAACTCAGGGGCGGAATATGGCGCATTTT.

CDR3 nucleotide sequence: TGTGCCAGCAGCCTCACCCCCGGGACAGCGGGTCGAGGCTACACCTTC. Translation: CASSLTPGTAGRGYTF. V usage is TRBV7-2 and J usage is TRBJ1-2; 7 positions match TRBD1. In germline, CDR1 is SGHTA, CDR2 FQGNSA. The CDR3 has 16 amino acids. V was pared by 5 bases and J by 8 bases, with 17 bases of the junction left unmatched.

J is TRBJ2-3 and V is TRBV7-6; D call uncertain. Trimming removed 5 bases from V and 5 bases from J, with 11 bases in between. Germline CDR1 and CDR2: SGHVS and FNYEAQ. The CDR3 is 13 amino acids. The CDR3 DNA reads as TGTGCCAGCAGCCCGACGGGCGGAGATACGCAGTATTTT. This gives the protein CASSPTGGDTQYF.

The V and J genes are TRBV5-4 and TRBJ2-7; the D is unclear. The germline V and J ends were trimmed by 4 bases and 0 bases, with 8 bases remaining between them. In germline, CDR1 is SGHNT, CDR2 YYREEE (reference sequence). The CDR3 covers 13 residues. CDR3 sequence: CASSPQNSYEQYF. DNA for the CDR3: TGTGCCAGCAGCCCCCAGAACTCCTACGAGCAGTACTTC.

The chain recombines TRBV27 with TRBJ2-1; D unclear. Trimming left V 11 bases short and J 0 bases short, with 8 bases between. CDR1 is MNHEY, CDR2 SMNVEV, per germline (reference sequence). CDR3 size: 12 residues. CDR3 nucleotides: TGTGCCTCACAGAGCTCCTACAATGAGCAGTTCTTC. It translates to CASQSSYNEQFF.

This chain uses TRBV30 with TRBJ2-7; weak D call: TRBD2 (6 bases). Germline V gene data show CDR1 as GTSNPN and CDR2 as SVGIG (reference sequence). The CDR3 is made up of 12 amino acids. Trimming removed 7 bases at V and 2 bases at J, with 12 bases between. CDR3 bases: TGTGCCTCCCGACTAGTTCCCTACGAGCAGTACTTC. It yields the protein CASRLVPYEQYF.

With regard to this clone: The same CDR3 is also encoded by other DNA sequences in this sample. J is TRBJ2-1 and V is TRBV9; 7 bases align to TRBD2. There are 17 residues in the CDR3. The V gene's germline CDR1 is SGDLS and CDR2 YYNGEE. J gave up 0 bases and V 0 bases, and 6 bases lay outside the gene matches. The CDR3: CASSVGSGGSSYNEQFF. As DNA, the CDR3 is TGTGCCAGCAGCGTAGGTAGCGGCGGGAGCTCCTACAATGAGCAGTTCTTC. The full variable domain, completed using reference TRBV9 and TRBJ2-1, is DSGVTQTPKHLITATGQRVTLRCSPRSGDLSVYWYQQSLDQGLQFLIQYYNGEERAKGNILERFSAQQFPDLHSELNLSSLELGDSALYFCASSVGSGGSSYNEQFFGPGTRLTVL.

The chain recombines TRBV4-1 with TRBJ2-7, with D uncertain. From germline, CDR1 is MGHRA and CDR2 YSYEKL. The CDR3 is 15 amino acids. Trimming shortened V by 2 bases and J by 3 bases, and 14 bases separated the two germline ends. The CDR3: CASSQRSPQDYEQYF. The CDR3 DNA follows: TGCGCCAGCAGCCAACGTTCGCCTCAGGACTACGAGCAGTACTTC.

This chain uses TRBV25-1 with TRBJ2-1; TRBD2 matches 8 bases. The germline CDR1 and CDR2 sequences are MGHDK and SYGVNS. This CDR3 has 13 residues. The J segment lost 0 bases and the V segment lost 9 bases, leaving 1 base of the junction unmatched. The CDR3 nucleotides read TGTGCCAGTGGGACTAGCTCCTACAATGAGCAGTTCTTC. Protein sequence: CASGTSSYNEQFF.

V gene TRBV18 combines with J gene TRBJ1-2; possibly TRBD1 for D (5 bases). The CDR3 is made up of 13 amino acids. V dropped 5 bases and J dropped 3 bases, with 10 bases sitting between them. CDR1 is KGHSH, CDR2 LQKENI, per germline. CDR3 bases: TGTGCCAGCTCAGGGGGGTCGGACTATGGCTACACCTTC. Encoded protein: CASSGGSDYGYTF.

This chain joins TRBV2 and TRBJ1-1, with 11 nucleotides matching TRBD1. The CDR3 sequence is 16 residues long. In germline, CDR1 is SNHLY, CDR2 FYNNEI. Trimming removed 4 bases from V and 1 base from J; junction bases left unmatched: 5. CDR3 protein: CASSGTGGLPNTEAFF. The CDR3 DNA follows: TGTGCCAGCAGTGGGACAGGGGGCCTTCCGAACACTGAAGCTTTCTTT.

The genes are TRBV5-1 and TRBJ2-1; TRBD1 matches at 9 bases. V lost 6 bases, J lost 9 bases, and 13 bases stayed unmatched. Germline CDR1 and CDR2: SGHRS and YFSETQ. CDR3 length: 15 residues. The CDR3 DNA sequence: TGCGCCAGCACCATGGTACGGGACAGGGCTACTGAGCAGTTCTTC. Translation: CASTMVRDRATEQFF. The full variable domain, with the rest looked up from reference TRBV5-1 and TRBJ2-1, is KAGVTQTPRYLIKTRGQQVTLSCSPISGHRSVSWYQQTPGQGLQFLFEYFSETQRNKGNFPGRFSGRQFSNSRSEMNVSTLELGDSALYLCASTMVRDRATEQFFGPGTRLTVL.

This clone was seen once. The chain is built from TRBV27 and TRBJ2-2, with D perhaps TRBD1 (7 bases). With 5 bases removed from V and 7 bases from J, the gap between germline ends came to 14 bases. The CDR3 is 14 residues long. Germline CDR1 and CDR2: MNHEY and SMNVEV (reference sequence). For the CDR3, the DNA is TGTGCCAGCAGTGCGGGACAGTCTATCGGGGAGCTGTTTTTT. Its protein is CASSAGQSIGELFF.

This clone has a handful of counts. This chain connects TRBV4-1 to TRBJ2-7; 11 bases map to TRBD2. The germline V gene has CDR1 MGHRA and CDR2 YSYEKL. This CDR3 comprises 18 residues. V lost 4 bases to trimming and J lost 3 bases; unmatched junction nucleotides: 14. Here the CDR3 reads CASSPIYGGTSGSYEQYF. The CDR3 DNA is TGCGCCAGCAGCCCCATCTATGGGGGAACTAGCGGGAGCTACGAGCAGTACTTC.

The rearrangement links TRBV27 to TRBJ2-7; D gene unclear. The CDR3 loop spans 15 amino acids. Germline loops: CDR1 MNHEY, CDR2 SMNVEV (reference sequence). V was trimmed by 4 bases and J by 5 bases, leaving 18 bases between them. The CDR3 sequence is CASSSKVYLRDEQYF. The CDR3 nucleotides read TGTGCCAGCAGTTCCAAAGTCTACCTACGGGACGAGCAGTACTTC.

The chain uses TRBV19 and TRBJ2-7, with 8 bases matching TRBD1. With V trimmed by 7 bases and J by 6 bases, 14 bases remained unmatched. The CDR3 is 15 amino acids. Germline V gene sequence: CDR1 LNHDA, CDR2 SQIVND (reference sequence). CDR3 DNA sequence: TGTGCCAGTAACCCCTCGCCAGGGGGCTCGGGCGAGCAGTACTTC. It specifies CASNPSPGGSGEQYF.

The rearrangement links TRBV11-2 to TRBJ2-1; 10 bases fit TRBD2. Germline-derived CDR1 and CDR2 are SGHAT and FQNNGV. The V and J ends lost 5 bases and 4 bases, in that order; junction bases with no gene match: 14. The CDR3 contains 18 residues. The CDR3 region is CASSPDSRLAGGYNEQFF. In DNA, the CDR3 is TGTGCCAGCAGCCCCGATAGCCGTTTAGCGGGAGGTTACAATGAGCAGTTCTTC.

The rearrangement links TRBV18 to TRBJ2-1; D is undetermined. The CDR3 is 17 residues long. Germline CDR1 reads KGHSH; CDR2 reads LQKENI. Between the trimmed V and J ends, which lost 3 bases and 0 bases, there was a span of 15 bases. The CDR3 sequence: CASSPLFGSSSYNEQFF. For the CDR3, the DNA is TGTGCCAGCTCACCTCTCTTCGGAAGTAGCTCCTACAATGAGCAGTTCTTC.

This clone was seen a single time. The rearrangement links TRBV2 to TRBJ2-3; D is unresolved. Germline V gene lookup returns CDR1 SNHLY and CDR2 FYNNEI. With 8 bases removed from V and 2 bases from J, the gap between germline ends came to 17 bases. The CDR3 runs 15 residues. As DNA, the CDR3 is TGTGCCAGCTCCCGGGTGGTAGAAAACACAGATACGCAGTATTTT. The encoded protein is CASSRVVENTDTQYF.

The rearrangement links TRBV29-1 to TRBJ2-1; a possible D gene is TRBD2 (5 bases). From germline, CDR1 is SQVTM and CDR2 ANQGSEA. CDR3 length: 13 amino acids. V was clipped by 7 bases and J by 1 base, with 11 bases between them. This chain's CDR3 is CSAGGGSYNEQFF. CDR3 DNA sequence: TGCAGCGCCGGTGGAGGTTCCTACAATGAGCAGTTCTTC.

The chain carries TRBV29-1 and TRBJ2-7; perhaps TRBD1 as D (6 bases). The ends were cut back, 7 bases at V and 3 bases at J, with 13 bases in the middle. Germline values: CDR1 SQVTM, CDR2 ANQGSEA. This CDR3 has 12 residues. CDR3 region: CSGRDIDYEQYF. In nucleotides, the CDR3 is TGCAGCGGCCGGGACATCGACTACGAGCAGTACTTC.

The chain has TRBV6-6 and TRBJ2-1; 13 bases align to TRBD2. V shed 5 bases, J shed 8 bases, and the junction held 3 bases outside the gene matches. The CDR3 has 14 amino acids. CDR1 MNHNY and CDR2 SVGAGI come from the germline V gene (reference sequence). The chain's CDR3 is CASSGLAGADEQFF. CDR3 bases: TGTGCCAGCAGTGGACTAGCGGGAGCTGATGAGCAGTTCTTC.